This T cell receptor beta chain derives from a study of molecular identifiers for immune sequencing clone quantification. Across the whole study: Split five ways in replicates, RNA from around 20,000 or 99,000 naive CD8 cells had four portions sequenced.

Libraries of bulk TCR were made by previously described methods (with listed TCR primers). One entry per CDR3 protein results from TCRdb running MiXCR on the PCR reads. The top ten hold roughly 0.81% of the sample, which has approximately 500,000 distinct CDR3 sequences, 20% to 25% seen once. Concerning this clonotype: The antigen is unknown.

Notes on the study in general: Spiked Jurkat TCR RNA equivalent to one cell was reportedly detectable in about 900,000 naive cells.

The CDR3 is 17 residues long. V lost 6 bases to trimming and J lost 2 bases; unmatched junction nucleotides: 7. Germline CDR1 is LNHDA and CDR2 is SQIVND (reference sequence). Libraries from naive CD8 cells were generated from approximately 20,000 to 980,000 sorted cells (with 10%, 30% or 50% RNA). The rearrangement links TRBV19 to TRBJ2-3; TRBD2 matches 14 bases. This TCR was sampled from a human donor in good health. Some libraries in this study had Jurkat cell RNA spiked in. The specimen was naive CD8+ T cells from blood, with Jurkat cell RNA spiked in. Described subset: FACS-sorted CD8+CD4-CCR7+CD45RA+ naive T cells. The CDR3: CASSNRTSGGITDTQYF. CDR3 in DNA: TGTGCCAGTAGCAATAGGACTAGCGGGGGGATCACAGATACGCAGTATTTT. Full variable domain (rest looked up from reference TRBV19 and TRBJ2-3): DGGITQSPKYLFRKEGQNVTLSCEQNLNHDAMYWYRQDPGQGLRLIYYSQIVNDFQKGDIAEGYSVSREKKESFPLTVTSAQKNPTAFYLCASSNRTSGGITDTQYFGPGTRLTVL.